A single T cell receptor beta chain is shown here with its context. The table lists this clonotype with a count of one. Which antigen it targets is not known. The sample holds no much larger clone one base away, and base qualities are not on file. The data were obtained in a study of blood T cells in healthy people across ages (dated by TCRdb to between 2015 and 2017). In the study overall: In model experiments, roughly one uniquely barcoded TCR beta cDNA molecule per two T cells was captured by template switching. To avoid experimental bias, donors of different ages were spread randomly across the sequencing lanes. Four age groups were formed from the donors: young (average roughly 16 years), middle-aged (around 37), aged (roughly 56) and long-lived (roughly 81). The study measured age-related changes in TCR beta repertoire diversity using deep sequencing normalized with unique cDNA molecular identifiers. Using the same blood draw, the study looked at two additional independent replicas of 1 million unique cDNA reads for two donors, one aged 18 to 29 and the other aged 80 or older. The full study reports these points: Observed TCR beta diversity per million T cells fell roughly linearly with age, and a significant reduction was already apparent by age roughly 40. Estimates of total diversity based on one million sequenced T cells were regarded as lower bounds and as underestimates. A strong correlation was found between observed TCR beta diversity and the percentage of naive T cells measured by flow cytometry. Bulk unsorted PBMC profiling prevented conclusive comparison of naive and antigen-experienced compartments. The long-lived group showed more naive CD4+ T cells, fewer expanded clones and increased TCR diversity than the aged group, suggesting age selection. The CMV infection status of donors was not known, potentially confounding age-related changes in expanded clonotypes.

Systemically healthy Caucasian individuals from Russia, 39 in total and aged about 6 to 95 years, were included as donors. About 10 milliliters of peripheral blood were collected from each donor into EDTA-treated Vacutainer tubes. Ficoll-Paque density-gradient centrifugation was used to isolate PBMCs, with at least 6.5 million per sample. Trizol reagent was used to extract total RNA from the PBMCs, yielding at least 6 micrograms per sample. For every donor, flow cytometry on a PBMC aliquot measured the percentage of naive CD45RAhigh/CD27high T cells. Receptor amplification or capture employed 5' RACE. Sequencing used an Illumina HiSeq 2500. A second roughly 6 to 11 cycle PCR used a sample-barcoded 5' primer and a J-beta primer mix. A template-switch 5' adaptor carrying 12 random nucleotides introduced a unique molecular identifier onto each TCR beta cDNA molecule. Each sample yielded at least 3 million CDR3-containing paired-end reads. First-strand cDNA synthesis was performed from all RNA using the Mint cDNA synthesis kit, with priming by a TRBC-specific oligonucleotide. After uracil-DNA glycosylase treatment, a first 18-cycle PCR used universal primers M1SS and BC2_uni_R on all cDNA. The study's own analysis went as follows. Normalization of each sample was performed by random selection of 1 million high-quality reads, each carrying a distinct molecular identifier. Reads sharing molecular identifiers were discarded rather than binned into consensus sequences. CDR3 identification, clonotype clustering and error correction used MiTCR with a Q25 quality threshold and the strictest error-elimination algorithm. A nonparametric unseen species model using Euler transformation provided a lower-bound estimate of total TCR beta diversity. TCRdb trimmed the raw reads at Q25, called clones with MiXCR and kept productive beta chains. Records with the same CDR3 protein are collapsed into one entry carrying the most frequent genes and DNA. These V and J calls derive from TCRdb rather than the authors' analysis. This sample lists about 760,000 distinct CDR3 sequences; approximately 60% were detected once. The ten largest clones take up approximately 24% of the sample.

The sequenced sample consisted of blood. The source is a man aged 35 to 55 in good health.

The encoded CDR3 is CASSRQGTNEQFF. The DNA is TGTGCCAGCAGCCGACAGGGAACCAATGAGCAGTTCTTC. The V and J segments used are TRBV12-3 or TRBV12-4 and TRBJ2-1; 7 of the junction bases match TRBD1. Clipping removes 6 bases from V and 6 bases from J, with 5 as the unmatched junction base count. CDR3 length: 13 amino acids, cysteine to phenylalanine. Just the 39-base CDR3 DNA is kept, in frame starting at base 1.